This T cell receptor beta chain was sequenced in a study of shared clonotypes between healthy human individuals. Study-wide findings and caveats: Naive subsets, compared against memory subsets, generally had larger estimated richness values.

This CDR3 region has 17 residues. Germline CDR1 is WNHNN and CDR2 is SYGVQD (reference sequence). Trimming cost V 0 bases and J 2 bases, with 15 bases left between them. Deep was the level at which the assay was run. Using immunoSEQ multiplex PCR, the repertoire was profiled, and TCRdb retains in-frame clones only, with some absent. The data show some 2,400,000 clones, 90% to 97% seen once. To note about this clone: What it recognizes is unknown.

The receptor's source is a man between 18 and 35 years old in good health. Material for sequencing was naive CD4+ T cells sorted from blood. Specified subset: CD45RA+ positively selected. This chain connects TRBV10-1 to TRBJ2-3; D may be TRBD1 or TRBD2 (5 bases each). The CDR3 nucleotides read TGCGCCAGCAGTGAGTCGTCGAATGGGGGAACCACAGATACGCAGTATTTT. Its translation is CASSESSNGGTTDTQYF.